This T cell receptor (beta chain) was profiled in a study of control samples from healthy donors and cancer patients. Here immunoSEQ multiplex PCR was the method, and the copy in TCRdb shows in-frame clones only, minus some. The sample has about 55,000 clones; approximately 95% are singletons. The source of this sequence is a woman aged 18-29 years in good health. Sequencing was carried out using blood.

The CDR3 region has the DNA TGCAGCGTTGTCGGTCAGTGGGTCGTTAGAGAGCAGTTCTTC. It is translated as CSVVGQWVVREQFF. The rearrangement links TRBV29-1 to TRBJ2-1; no reliable D call. Germline-derived CDR1 and CDR2 are SQVTM and ANQGSEA. The CDR3 has 14 amino acids. With 4 bases removed from V and 10 bases from J, the gap between germline ends came to 20 bases.